The sequence of this T cell receptor (beta chain) was determined in a study of T cells in narcolepsy. A few counts support this clone. Its antigen is not known. V was pared by 2 bases and J by 6 bases, with 8 bases between. The germline V gene has CDR1 ENHRY and CDR2 SYGVKD. The CDR3 is made up of 12 amino acids. Study-level results: Blood of same and different patients, but not healthy controls, reportedly held recurring autoreactive clonotypes.

TCRdb's copy holds only in-frame clones and misses some; the assay was immunoSEQ multiplex PCR. This table has 25,000 to 30,000 clones, more than 70% appearing once. The V and J genes are TRBV10-3 and TRBJ2-7; D gene ambiguous. The sequence came from a human donor in good health. Sequenced sample: memory (CD45RA-) CD4+ T cells from blood. The CDR3 sequence: CAISELLSEQYF. CDR3 coding DNA: TGTGCCATCAGTGAGCTTCTGAGCGAGCAGTACTTC.